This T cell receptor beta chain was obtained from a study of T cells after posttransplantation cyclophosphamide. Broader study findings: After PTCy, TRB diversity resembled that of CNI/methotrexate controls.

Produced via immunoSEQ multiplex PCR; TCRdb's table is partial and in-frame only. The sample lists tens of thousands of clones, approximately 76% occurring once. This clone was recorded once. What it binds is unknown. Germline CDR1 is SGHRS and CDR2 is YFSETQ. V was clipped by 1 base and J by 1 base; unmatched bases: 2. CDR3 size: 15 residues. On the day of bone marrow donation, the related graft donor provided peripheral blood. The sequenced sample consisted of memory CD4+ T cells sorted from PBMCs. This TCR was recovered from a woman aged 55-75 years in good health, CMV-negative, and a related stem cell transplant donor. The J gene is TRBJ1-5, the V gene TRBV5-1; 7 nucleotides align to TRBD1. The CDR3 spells CASSLSGGSNQPQHF. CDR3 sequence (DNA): TGCGCCAGCAGCTTGTCAGGGGGGAGCAATCAGCCCCAGCATTTT.